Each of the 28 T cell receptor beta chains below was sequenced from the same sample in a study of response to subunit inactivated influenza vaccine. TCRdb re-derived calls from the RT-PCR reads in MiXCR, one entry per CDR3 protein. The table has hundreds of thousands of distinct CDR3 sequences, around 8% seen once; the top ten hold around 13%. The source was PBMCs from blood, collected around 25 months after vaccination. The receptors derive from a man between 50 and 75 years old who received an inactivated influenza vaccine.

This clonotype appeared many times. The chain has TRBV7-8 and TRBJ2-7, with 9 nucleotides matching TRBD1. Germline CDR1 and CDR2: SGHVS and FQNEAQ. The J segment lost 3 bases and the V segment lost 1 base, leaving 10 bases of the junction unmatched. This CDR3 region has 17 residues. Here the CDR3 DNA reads TGTGCCAGCAGCTTAGGATGGGGGGGGACAGGGATCTACGAGCAGTACTTC. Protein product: CASSLGWGGTGIYEQYF.

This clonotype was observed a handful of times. The CDR3 DNA reads as TGTGCCAGCAGCCCCCAGCCGGGTACGAAGACCCAGTACTTC. Protein: CASSPQPGTKTQYF. The chain is built from TRBV11-2 and TRBJ2-5; no clear D gene. CDR3 length: 14 residues. Germline assignment: CDR1 SGHAT and CDR2 FQNNGV. V lost 5 bases, J lost 6 bases, and 16 bases lay in between.

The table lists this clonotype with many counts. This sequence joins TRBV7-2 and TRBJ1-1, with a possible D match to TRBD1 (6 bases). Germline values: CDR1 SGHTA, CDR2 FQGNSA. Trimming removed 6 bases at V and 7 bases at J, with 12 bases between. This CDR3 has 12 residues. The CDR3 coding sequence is TGTGCCAGCAGGCGGGGGGGCAGTGAAGCTTTCTTT. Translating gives CASRRGGSEAFF.

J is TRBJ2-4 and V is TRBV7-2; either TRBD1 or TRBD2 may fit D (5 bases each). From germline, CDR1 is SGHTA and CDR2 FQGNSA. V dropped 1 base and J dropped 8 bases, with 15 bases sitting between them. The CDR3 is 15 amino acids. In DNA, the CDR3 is TGTGCCAGCAGCTTAGGACCAGGTCTGGGGGACATTCAGTACTTC. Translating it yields CASSLGPGLGDIQYF. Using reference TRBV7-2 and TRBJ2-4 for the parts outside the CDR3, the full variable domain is GAGVSQSPSNKVTEKGKDVELRCDPISGHTALYWYRQSLGQGLEFLIYFQGNSAPDKSGLPSDRFSAERTGGSVSTLTIQRTQQEDSAVYLCASSLGPGLGDIQYFGAGTRLSVL.

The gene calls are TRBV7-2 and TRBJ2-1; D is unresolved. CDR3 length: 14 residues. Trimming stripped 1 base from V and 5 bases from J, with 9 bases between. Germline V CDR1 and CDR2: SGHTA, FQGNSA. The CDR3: CASSLGAGNNEQFF. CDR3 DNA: TGTGCCAGCAGCTTAGGGGCAGGAAACAATGAGCAGTTCTTC.

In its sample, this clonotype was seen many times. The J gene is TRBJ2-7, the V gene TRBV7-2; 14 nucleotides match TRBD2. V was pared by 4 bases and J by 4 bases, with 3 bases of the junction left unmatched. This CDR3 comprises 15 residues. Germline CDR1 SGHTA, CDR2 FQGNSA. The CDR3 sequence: CASSWTSGGQYEQYF. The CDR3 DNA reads TGTGCCAGCAGCTGGACTAGCGGGGGGCAATACGAGCAGTACTTC.

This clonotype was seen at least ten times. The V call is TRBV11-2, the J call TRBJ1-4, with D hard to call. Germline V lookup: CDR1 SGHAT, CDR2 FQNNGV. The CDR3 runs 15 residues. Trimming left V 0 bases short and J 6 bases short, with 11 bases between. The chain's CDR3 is CASSLDSLTYEKLFF. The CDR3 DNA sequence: TGTGCCAGCAGCTTAGACTCCCTTACCTATGAAAAACTGTTTTTT.

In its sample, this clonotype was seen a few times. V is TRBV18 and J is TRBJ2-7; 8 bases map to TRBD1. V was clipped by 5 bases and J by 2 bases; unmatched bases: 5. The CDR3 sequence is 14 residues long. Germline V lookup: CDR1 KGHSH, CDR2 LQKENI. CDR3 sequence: CASSTSGQAYEQYF. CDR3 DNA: TGTGCCAGCTCAACTTCGGGACAGGCCTACGAGCAGTACTTC.

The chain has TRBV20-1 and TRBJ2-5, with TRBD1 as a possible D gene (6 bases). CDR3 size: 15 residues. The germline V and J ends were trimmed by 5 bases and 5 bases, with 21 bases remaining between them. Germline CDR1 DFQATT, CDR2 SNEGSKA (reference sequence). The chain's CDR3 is CSASVRQGTGETQYF. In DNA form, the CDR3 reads TGCAGTGCTTCCGTCCGCCAGGGGACGGGGGAGACCCAGTACTTC.

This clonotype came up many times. The chain's CDR3 is CSVEDRGTSGRALPDTQYF. The CDR3 DNA sequence: TGCAGCGTTGAAGATCGGGGGACTAGCGGGAGGGCCCTCCCAGATACGCAGTATTTT. This rearrangement joins TRBV29-1 to TRBJ2-3, with 16 nucleotides matching TRBD2. Germline CDR1 is SQVTM and CDR2 is ANQGSEA. V gave up 0 bases and J gave up 4 bases; unmatched junction bases: 10. This CDR3 is 19 amino acids long.

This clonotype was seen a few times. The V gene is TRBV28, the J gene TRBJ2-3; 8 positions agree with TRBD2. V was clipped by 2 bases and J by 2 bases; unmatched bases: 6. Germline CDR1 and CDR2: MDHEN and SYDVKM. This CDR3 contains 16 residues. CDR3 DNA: TGTGCCAGCAGTTTAGAGCGGGAGACGTTCACAGATACGCAGTATTTT. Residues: CASSLERETFTDTQYF.

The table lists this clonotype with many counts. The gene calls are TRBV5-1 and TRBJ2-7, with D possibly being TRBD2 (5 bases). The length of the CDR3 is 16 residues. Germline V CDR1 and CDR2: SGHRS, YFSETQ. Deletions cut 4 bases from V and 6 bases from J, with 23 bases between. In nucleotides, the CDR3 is TGCGCCAGCAGCCCTATCCCGGGAAGACAACGGACCGAGCAGTACTTC. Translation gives CASSPIPGRQRTEQYF.

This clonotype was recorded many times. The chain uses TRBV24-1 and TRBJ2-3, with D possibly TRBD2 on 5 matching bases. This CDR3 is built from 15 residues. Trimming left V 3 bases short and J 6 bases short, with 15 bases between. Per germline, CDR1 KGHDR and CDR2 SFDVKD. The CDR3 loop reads CATSDLGGSSDTQYF. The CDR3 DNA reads TGTGCCACCAGTGATCTCGGCGGGTCGTCCGATACGCAGTATTTT.

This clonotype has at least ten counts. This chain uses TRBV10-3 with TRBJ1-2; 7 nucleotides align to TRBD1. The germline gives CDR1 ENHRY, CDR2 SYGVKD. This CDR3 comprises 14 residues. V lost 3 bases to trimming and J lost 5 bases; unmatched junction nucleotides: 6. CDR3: CAISDSQGRYGYTF. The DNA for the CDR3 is TGTGCCATCAGTGATTCACAGGGGAGATATGGCTACACCTTC.

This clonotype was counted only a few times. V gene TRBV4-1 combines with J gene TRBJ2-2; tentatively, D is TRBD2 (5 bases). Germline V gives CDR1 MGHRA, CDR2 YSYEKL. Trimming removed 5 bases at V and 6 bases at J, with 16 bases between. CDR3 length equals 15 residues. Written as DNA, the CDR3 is TGCGCCAGCAGCGAATTAGCGATAGGGCCCGGGGAGCTGTTTTTT. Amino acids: CASSELAIGPGELFF.

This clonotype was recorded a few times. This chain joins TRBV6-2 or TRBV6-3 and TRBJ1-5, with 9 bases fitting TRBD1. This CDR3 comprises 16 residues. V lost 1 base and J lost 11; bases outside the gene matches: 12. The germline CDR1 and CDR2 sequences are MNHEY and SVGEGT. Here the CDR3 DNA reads TGTGCCAGCAGTTACTTCAACAGGGGGCAAGACAATTCCCAGCATTTT. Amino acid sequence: CASSYFNRGQDNSQHF.

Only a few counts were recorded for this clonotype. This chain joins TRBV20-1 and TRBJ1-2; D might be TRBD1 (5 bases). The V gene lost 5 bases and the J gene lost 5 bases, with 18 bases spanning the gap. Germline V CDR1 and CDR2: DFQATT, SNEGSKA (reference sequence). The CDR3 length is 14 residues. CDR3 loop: CSAHPRVGGYGYTF. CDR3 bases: TGCAGTGCTCATCCGAGGGTGGGGGGTTATGGCTACACCTTC.

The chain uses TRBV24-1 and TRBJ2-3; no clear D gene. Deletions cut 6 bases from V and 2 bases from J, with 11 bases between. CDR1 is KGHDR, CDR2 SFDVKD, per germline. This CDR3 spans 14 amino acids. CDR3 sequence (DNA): TGTGCCACCAGTTCATCCGGGTCCACAGATACGCAGTATTTT. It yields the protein CATSSSGSTDTQYF.

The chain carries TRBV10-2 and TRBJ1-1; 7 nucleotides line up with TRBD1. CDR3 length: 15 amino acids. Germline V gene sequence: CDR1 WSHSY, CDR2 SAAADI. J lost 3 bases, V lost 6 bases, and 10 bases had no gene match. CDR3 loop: CASRGGRGVDTEAFF. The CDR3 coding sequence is TGCGCCAGCAGGGGTGGCAGGGGGGTGGACACTGAAGCTTTCTTT.

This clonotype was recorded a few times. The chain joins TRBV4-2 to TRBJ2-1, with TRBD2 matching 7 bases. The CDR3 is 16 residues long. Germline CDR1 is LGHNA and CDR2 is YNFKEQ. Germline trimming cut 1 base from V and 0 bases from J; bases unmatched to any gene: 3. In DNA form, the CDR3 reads TGTGCCAGCAGCCAAGGGGGCGGGAGCTCCTACAATGAGCAGTTCTTC. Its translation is CASSQGGGSSYNEQFF.

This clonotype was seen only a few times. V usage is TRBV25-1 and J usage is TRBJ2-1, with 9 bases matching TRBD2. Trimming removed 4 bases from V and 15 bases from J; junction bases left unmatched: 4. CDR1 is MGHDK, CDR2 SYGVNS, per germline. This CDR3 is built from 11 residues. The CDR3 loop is CASSVAGESFF. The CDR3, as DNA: TGTGCCAGCAGTGTAGCGGGAGAGTCGTTCTTC.

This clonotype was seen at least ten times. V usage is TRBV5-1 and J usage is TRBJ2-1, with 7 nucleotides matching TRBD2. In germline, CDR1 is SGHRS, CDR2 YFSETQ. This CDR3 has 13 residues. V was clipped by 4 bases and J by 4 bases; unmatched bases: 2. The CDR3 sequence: CASSSGDYNEQFF. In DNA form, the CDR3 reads TGCGCCAGCAGCAGCGGGGATTACAATGAGCAGTTCTTC.

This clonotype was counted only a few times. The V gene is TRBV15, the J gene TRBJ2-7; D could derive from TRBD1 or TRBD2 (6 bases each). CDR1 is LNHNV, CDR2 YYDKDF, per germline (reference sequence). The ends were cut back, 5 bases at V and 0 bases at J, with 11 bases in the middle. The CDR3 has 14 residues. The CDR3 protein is CATSPEGDSYEQYF. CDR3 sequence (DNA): TGTGCCACCAGCCCGGAGGGGGACTCCTACGAGCAGTACTTC.

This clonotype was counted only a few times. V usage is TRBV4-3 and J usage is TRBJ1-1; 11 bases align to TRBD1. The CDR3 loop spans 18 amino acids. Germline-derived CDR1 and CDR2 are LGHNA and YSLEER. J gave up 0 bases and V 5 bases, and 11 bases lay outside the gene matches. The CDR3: CASSSGTGGNIMNTEAFF. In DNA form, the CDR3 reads TGCGCCAGCAGCTCCGGGACAGGGGGGAACATTATGAACACTGAAGCTTTCTTT.

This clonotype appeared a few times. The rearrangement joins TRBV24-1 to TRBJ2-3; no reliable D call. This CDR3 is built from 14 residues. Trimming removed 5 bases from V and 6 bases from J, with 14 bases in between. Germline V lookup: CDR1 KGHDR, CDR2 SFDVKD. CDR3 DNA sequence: TGTGCCACCAGTGCGGAAGGTCTGGGGGATACGCAGTATTTT. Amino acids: CATSAEGLGDTQYF.

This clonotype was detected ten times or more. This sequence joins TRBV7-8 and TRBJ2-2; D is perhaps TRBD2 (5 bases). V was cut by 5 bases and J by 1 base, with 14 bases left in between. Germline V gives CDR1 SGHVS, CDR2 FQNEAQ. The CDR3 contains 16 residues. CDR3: CASSTIPGMNTGELFF. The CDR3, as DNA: TGTGCCAGCAGCACAATACCGGGAATGAACACCGGGGAGCTGTTTTTT.

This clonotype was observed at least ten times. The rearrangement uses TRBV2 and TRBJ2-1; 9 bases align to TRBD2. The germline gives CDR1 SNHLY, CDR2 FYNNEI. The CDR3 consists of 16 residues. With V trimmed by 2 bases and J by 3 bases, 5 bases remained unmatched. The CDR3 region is CASSETVSGSYNEQFF. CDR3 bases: TGTGCCAGCAGTGAAACTGTTAGCGGGAGCTACAATGAGCAGTTCTTC. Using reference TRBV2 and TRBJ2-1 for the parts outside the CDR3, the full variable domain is EPEVTQTPSHQVTQMGQEVILRCVPISNHLYFYWYRQILGQKVEFLVSFYNNEISEKSEIFDDQFSVERPDGSNFTLKIRSTKLEDSAMYFCASSETVSGSYNEQFFGPGTRLTVL.

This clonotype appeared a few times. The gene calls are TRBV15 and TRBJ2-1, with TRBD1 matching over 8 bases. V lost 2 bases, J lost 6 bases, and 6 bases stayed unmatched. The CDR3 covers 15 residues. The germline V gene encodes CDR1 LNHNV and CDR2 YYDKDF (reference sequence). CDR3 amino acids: CATSRRTGPSNEQFF. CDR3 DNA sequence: TGTGCCACCAGCAGACGGACAGGGCCCTCCAATGAGCAGTTCTTC.